These 8 T cell receptor beta chains were sequenced from one sample in a study of tumor-infiltrating lymphocytes in primary liver carcinoma. Both RNA and DNA were isolated together from about 21-30 mg of bulk tissue that had not been sorted. A constant-region primer served to make TCR beta cDNA from around 500 ng total RNA. Employing slightly modified ARM-PCR, three nested multiplex PCR rounds were run, and these gave rise to the TCR beta libraries. For 10 cycles apiece, the opening two PCR rounds ran with TRBV1-TRBV30 forward primers and a C-beta reverse primer. Each CDR3 protein gets one entry after TCRdb re-called the multiplex PCR reads with MiXCR. This repertoire shows about 190,000 distinct CDR3 sequences, around four fifths found once; its top ten account for 15% to 20%. Specimen: tumor tissue from primary liver carcinoma. These receptors originate from a man aged 40-49 years with primary liver carcinoma and hepatitis B virus infection.

Points on this clonotype: At one end, the junction sequence differs from germline, possibly due to a read error. The chain joins TRBV6-1 to TRBJ2-1; no clear D gene. Looked up from germline, CDR1 is MNHNS and CDR2 is SASEGT. This CDR3 is 10 amino acids long. The CDR3 DNA follows: TGTGCCAGCAGCTACAATGGGCAGTCCTTC. The encoded protein is CASSYNGQSF.

Details on this clonotype: A junction end diverges from the germline sequence, so it may reflect a read error. V and J are TRBV12-3 or TRBV12-4 and TRBJ1-5; a possible D gene is TRBD1 (6 bases). The CDR3 has 13 amino acids. The CDR3 protein is CASSLGMGQPQHF. The CDR3 DNA is TGTGCCAGTAGTTTAGGGATGGGACAACCCCAGCATTTT.

Of note for this clonotype: This sequence may be a read error, since a much larger clone differs from it by one base. The rearrangement joins TRBV24-1 to TRBJ2-6; D is ambiguous. Germline lookup yields CDR1 KGHDR and CDR2 SFDVKD. This CDR3 comprises 15 residues. CDR3 sequence reads: CTTSDHLSGANVLTF. As DNA, the CDR3 is TGTACCACCAGTGATCACCTATCTGGGGCCAACGTCCTGACTTTC.

Comment on this clonotype: No conserved phenylalanine or tryptophan is present at the end of the CDR3, so a read error is the likely explanation. The chain recombines TRBV5-6 with TRBJ2-1, with D possibly being TRBD1 (6 bases). The germline gives CDR1 SGHDT, CDR2 YYEEEE. This CDR3 has 16 amino acids. DNA of the CDR3: TGTGCCAGCAGTTTGGTTGTGGGAGCTGGGGGCAATGTGCAGTTCATC. It specifies CASSLVVGAGGNVQFI.

A remark on this clonotype: A read error may produce the germline difference seen at one junction end. J is TRBJ2-3 and V is TRBV6-2 or TRBV6-3, with 9 bases lining up with TRBD2. CDR1 MNHEY and CDR2 SVGEGT come from the germline V gene. The CDR3 is 20 residues long. The CDR3 DNA is TGTGCCAGCCTACTAGGCCCTAGCGGGGACGTCCCCCCTGACACAGATACGCAATATTTT. Translated: CASLLGPSGDVPPDTDTQYF.

V and J are TRBV6-2 or TRBV6-3 and TRBJ2-7; TRBD1 or TRBD2 may be the D gene (5 bases each). CDR3 size: 14 residues. Between the trimmed V and J ends, which lost 6 bases and 9 bases, there was a span of 21 bases. CDR1 and CDR2 from the germline V gene are MNHEY and SVGEGT. Here the CDR3 reads CASRLRGRAHVQYF. The CDR3 DNA reads as TGTGCCAGCAGACTCCGGGGCAGGGCCCACGTGCAGTACTTC.

Details on this clonotype: The junction departs from the called germline gene at one end, perhaps through a read error. The chain carries TRBV7-2 and TRBJ1-4, with a weak D call TRBD1 (5 bases). The CDR3 contains 17 residues. Germline CDR1 SGHTA, CDR2 FQGNSA. This chain's CDR3 is CAGSKRAGRGTEEKLFF. CDR3 nucleotide sequence: TGTGCCGGCAGCAAAAGGGCAGGGAGGGGAACTGAGGAAAAACTGTTTTTT.

As regards this clonotype: Relative to the germline gene, one junction end is altered; a read error may explain this. As DNA, the CDR3 is TGTGCCAGCAGCGTAGAAGGGCGGCAGACCCAATACTTC. Its protein product is CASSVEGRQTQYF. The chain recombines TRBV9 with TRBJ2-5; D unresolved. CDR3 length: 13 residues. Germline assignment: CDR1 SGDLS and CDR2 YYNGEE.